The source of this T cell receptor (beta chain) is a study of identifying expanded T cells in peripheral blood. Whole-study findings and limits: Roughly two-week clone count variance significantly increased as total template count grew.

With regard to this clone: Its specificity is not known.

The CDR3 contains 17 residues. Trimming cost V 0 bases and J 1 base, with 12 bases left between them. Germline V gene sequence: CDR1 LGHNA, CDR2 YNFKEQ. Libraries were prepared by immunoSEQ multiplex PCR; TCRdb keeps only in-frame clonotypes and omits some of them. This table holds around 130,000 clones, around nine tenths found once. This sequence was found in a person between 18 and 75 years old in good health. Sample: blood. The genes are TRBV4-2 and TRBJ2-2, with D perhaps matching TRBD2 (6 bases). CDR3 sequence (DNA): TGTGCCAGCAGCCAAGATGCGGGGACTGGGAACACCGGGGAGCTGTTTTTT. Its translation: CASSQDAGTGNTGELFF.